The entry that follows covers one T cell receptor (beta chain) sequence. The target antigen is unknown. Read sequence stops 3 residues before the CDR3 end, and the germline J gene provides the missing end. These data originate in a study of T cell clonality in common variable immunodeficiency. Germline CDR1 SEHNR, CDR2 FQNEAQ (reference sequence). CDR3 length equals 13 residues. V dropped 2 bases and J dropped 3 bases, with 7 bases sitting between them. Study results and caveats: TCRbeta clonality was increased in CVID versus healthy controls. In common variable immunodeficiency, TCR beta chains reportedly carried fewer deletions and N-nucleotide insertions.

Both groups were predominantly of Caucasian heritage. Assay used: immunoSEQ multiplex PCR; TCRdb lists only in-frame clones, some missing. There are roughly 58,000 clones in the sample, none observed a single time. The sample consisted of peripheral blood mononuclear cells. The gene calls are TRBV7-9 and TRBJ1-1; D ambiguous. This receptor was taken from a person aged 18 to 75 in good health. CDR3 DNA, as far as it was read: TGTGCCAGCAGCTTATTCAAGGACACTGAA. Its translation is CASSLFKDTE. The CDR3 in full is CASSLFKDTEAFF.